The 18 T cell receptor beta chains given below trace back to one sample, sequenced in a study of identical twins. TCRdb re-analysed the 5' RACE reads in MiXCR, keeping a single row per CDR3 protein. The data contain approximately 1.8 million distinct CDR3 sequences, roughly 35% of them seen just once; the ten biggest clones take up about 0.3%. The sample was cord blood. The origin of the receptors is a newborn girl in good health.

This clonotype has a handful of counts. The chain carries TRBV24-1 and TRBJ1-4; D is perhaps TRBD1 (5 bases). Germline V CDR1 and CDR2: KGHDR, SFDVKD. Trimming removed 1 base at V and 8 bases at J, with 13 bases between. The CDR3 contains 15 residues. The CDR3 coding sequence is TGTGCCACCAGTGATTTCGGCAGGGTTCGAGAAAAACTGTTTTTT. It codes for CATSDFGRVREKLFF.

The rearrangement uses TRBV7-6 and TRBJ1-1, with D possibly being TRBD1 (6 bases). Trimming took off 5 bases at V and 4 bases at J, with 14 bases between the two ends. CDR1 SGHVS and CDR2 FNYEAQ come from the germline V gene. There are 14 residues in the CDR3. CDR3 protein: CASSPQGLTTEAFF. In nucleotides, the CDR3 is TGTGCCAGCAGCCCACAGGGTCTTACCACTGAAGCTTTCTTT.

At least ten counts were recorded for this clonotype. CDR3 coding DNA: TGCGCCAGCAGCTCCTCCGGGACAGTTAATGAAAAACTGTTTTTT. This encodes CASSSSGTVNEKLFF. The chain carries TRBV5-1 and TRBJ1-4, with 7 bases matching TRBD1. With V trimmed by 3 bases and J by 4 bases, 6 bases remained unmatched. Germline loops: CDR1 SGHRS, CDR2 YFSETQ. This CDR3 region has 15 residues.

The rearrangement uses TRBV18 and TRBJ1-2, with TRBD1 matching 7 bases. The CDR3 extends over 15 amino acids. V lost 4 bases to trimming and J lost 4 bases; unmatched junction nucleotides: 9. Germline-derived CDR1 and CDR2 are KGHSH and LQKENI. DNA of the CDR3: TGTGCCAGCTCACGGGACCCGGGACAGCCCTATGGCTACACCTTC. Encoded protein: CASSRDPGQPYGYTF.

This clonotype turned up a few times. The chain joins TRBV5-1 to TRBJ2-3, with 7 positions matching TRBD2. J gave up 1 base and V 7 bases, and 6 bases lay outside the gene matches. The CDR3 consists of 14 residues. CDR1 is SGHRS, CDR2 YFSETQ, per germline. For the CDR3, the DNA is TGCGCCAGCGCCCTTACTAGCGGCACAGATACGCAGTATTTT. Amino acids: CASALTSGTDTQYF.

V and J are TRBV21-1 and TRBJ1-1; TRBD1 is taken as the D call from the table, unchecked against the DNA. TRBV21-1 is reported as a pseudogene. The CDR3 is 15 residues long. CDR3 sequence: CASSEPRGENTEAFF. Written as DNA, the CDR3 is TGTGCCAGCAGCGAACCTAGGGGGGAGAACACTGAAGCTTTCTTT.

The CDR3 DNA sequence: TGTGCCAGCAGGGTGGGGAGCACTACTGAGCAGTACTTC. Protein sequence: CASRVGSTTEQYF. V usage is TRBV7-9 and J usage is TRBJ2-7, with D maybe TRBD2 (5 bases). Germline V lookup: CDR1 SEHNR, CDR2 FQNEAQ (reference sequence). The CDR3 is 13 residues long. V was pared by 6 bases and J by 7 bases, with 16 bases between. The complete variable domain, with remaining parts taken from reference TRBV7-9 and TRBJ2-7, reads DTGVSQNPRHKITKRGQNVTFRCDPISEHNRLYWYRQTLGQGPEFLTYFQNEAQLEKSRLLSDRFSAERPKGSFSTLEIQRTEQGDSAMYLCASRVGSTTEQYFGPGTRLTVT.

This clonotype was seen only a few times. The chain employs TRBV5-6 and TRBJ2-3; possibly TRBD1 for D (6 bases). V gave up 1 base and J gave up 3 bases, with 15 bases separating them. Germline CDR1 is SGHDT and CDR2 is YYEEEE. The CDR3 totals 16 residues. CDR3 sequence (DNA): TGTGCCAGCAGCTTGAGGGGGAGAGAGACAACAGATACGCAGTATTTT. It encodes CASSLRGRETTDTQYF.

This clonotype was detected a few times. The rearrangement uses TRBV20-1 and TRBJ2-3, with 7 bases identical to TRBD2. The CDR3 has 18 residues. The germline V gene encodes CDR1 DFQATT and CDR2 SNEGSKA (reference sequence). V was pared by 0 bases and J by 4 bases, with 16 bases of the junction left unmatched. The CDR3 here is CSARDRASGRGVPDTQYF. The CDR3 DNA reads as TGCAGTGCTAGAGATAGGGCTAGCGGACGCGGGGTCCCAGATACGCAGTATTTT.

V gene TRBV3-1 combines with J gene TRBJ2-2; 9 bases line up with TRBD1. CDR3 size: 13 residues. Per germline, CDR1 LGHDT and CDR2 YNNKEL (reference sequence). V shed 10 bases and J 4 bases; nucleotides not matched to a gene: 4. This CDR3 is CATGTGPTGELFF. The CDR3 bases are TGTGCCACTGGGACAGGGCCCACCGGGGAGCTGTTTTTT.

V usage is TRBV20-1 and J usage is TRBJ2-5; no reliable D call. The germline V and J ends were trimmed by 5 bases and 11 bases, with 18 bases remaining between them. The CDR3 length is 12 residues. CDR1 and CDR2 (germline): DFQATT, SNEGSKA (reference sequence). The CDR3 is CSASVPVSMQYF. The CDR3 DNA sequence: TGCAGTGCTTCTGTCCCCGTTTCGATGCAGTACTTC.

The chain joins TRBV6-1 to TRBJ2-3; 8 positions agree with TRBD1. J lost 0 bases, V lost 4 bases, and 3 bases had no gene match. Germline V gene data show CDR1 as MNHNS and CDR2 as SASEGT. There are 15 residues in the CDR3. The CDR3 is CASSGTGPSTDTQYF. As DNA, the CDR3 is TGTGCCAGCAGTGGGACAGGGCCTAGCACAGATACGCAGTATTTT.

The CDR3 is CASRDRTPSYEQYF. CDR3 DNA sequence: TGTGCCAGCAGGGACAGGACCCCCTCCTACGAGCAGTACTTC. The chain carries TRBV6-2 or TRBV6-3 and TRBJ2-7; 7 nucleotides align to TRBD1. V lost 6 bases, J lost 0 bases, and 5 bases stayed unmatched. From germline, CDR1 is MNHEY and CDR2 SVGEGT. There are 14 residues in the CDR3.

J is TRBJ2-3 and V is TRBV5-1; D unclear. Germline V gene lookup returns CDR1 SGHRS and CDR2 YFSETQ. V lost 0 bases and J 6 bases, leaving 14 bases between the germline ends. CDR3 length: 15 residues. The CDR3 sequence is CASSLGSVQRDTQYF. CDR3 DNA: TGCGCCAGCAGCTTGGGCTCAGTCCAACGGGATACGCAGTATTTT.

V usage is TRBV10-1 and J usage is TRBJ2-5, with TRBD2 matching over 8 bases. Trimming cost V 5 bases and J 1 base; bases outside gene matches: 6. CDR3 length: 15 amino acids. CDR1 WNHNN and CDR2 SYGVQD come from the germline V gene (reference sequence). CDR3 in DNA: TGCGCCAGCAGTCGTAGCGGGGCTTTCCAAGAGACCCAGTACTTC. Protein sequence: CASSRSGAFQETQYF.

This clonotype was counted between two and nine times. The chain combines TRBV2 with TRBJ1-1, with TRBD1 matching over 12 bases. V shed 6 bases and J 5 bases; nucleotides not matched to a gene: 7. CDR1 SNHLY and CDR2 FYNNEI come from the germline V gene. CDR3 length: 15 amino acids. The CDR3, as DNA: TGTGCCAGCAGGGGGACAGGGGGCCGTGGGACTGAAGCTTTCTTT. Residues: CASRGTGGRGTEAFF.

This clonotype was seen more than once but under ten times. The CDR3 bases are TGCAGTGCTAGAAGACAGGACGAGCAGTACTTC. Translation gives CSARRQDEQYF. The chain recombines TRBV20-1 with TRBJ2-5; TRBD1 might be the D (6 bases). The J call is uncertain, as TRBJ2-7 better fits the DNA end. The length of the CDR3 is 11 residues. Per the germline V gene, CDR1 is DFQATT and CDR2 is SNEGSKA (reference sequence).

This clonotype was counted between two and nine times. This chain joins TRBV20-1 and TRBJ2-3; TRBD2 matches 13 bases. The CDR3 length is 16 residues. V shed 3 bases and J 0 bases; nucleotides not matched to a gene: 3. Germline CDR1 and CDR2: DFQATT and SNEGSKA (reference sequence). This chain's CDR3 is CSASTGLAGSTDTQYF. Here the CDR3 DNA reads TGCAGTGCTAGTACGGGACTAGCGGGGAGCACAGATACGCAGTATTTT.